Presented here are 9 T cell receptor beta chains from one specimen sequenced in a study of T cell responses to AZD1222 COVID-19 vaccine. Libraries were prepared by immunoSEQ multiplex PCR; TCRdb keeps only in-frame clonotypes and omits some of them. The sample includes about 73,000 clones, about 91% of them seen just once. Sequenced here: peripheral blood, sampled on day 0 of AZD1222 vaccination. These receptors came from an adult in good health.

The CDR3 loop reads CASPRRTEAFF. CDR3 sequence (DNA): TGTGCCAGCCCGCGTCGAACTGAAGCTTTCTTT. The genes are TRBV6-4 and TRBJ1-1; D unclear. Germline V gene lookup returns CDR1 MRHNA and CDR2 SNTAGT. Trimming shortened V by 8 bases and J by 5 bases, and 9 bases separated the two germline ends. The CDR3 is 11 amino acids.

This chain joins TRBV29-1 and TRBJ2-7; weak D call: TRBD2 (6 bases). The CDR3 totals 13 residues. In germline, CDR1 is SQVTM, CDR2 ANQGSEA. Trimming removed 2 bases at V and 4 bases at J, with 12 bases between. CDR3 DNA sequence: TGCAGCGTTGAAATGGGTGGAGGGTACGAGCAGTACTTC. Amino acids: CSVEMGGGYEQYF.

V is TRBV28 and J is TRBJ2-1, with D tentatively TRBD1 or TRBD2 (5 bases each). Germline CDR1 reads MDHEN; CDR2 reads SYDVKM. The CDR3 is 15 residues long. The germline V and J ends were trimmed by 1 base and 7 bases, with 14 bases remaining between them. DNA of the CDR3: TGTGCCAGCAGTTTATATACCGACGGGGCGAATGAGCAGTTCTTC. Amino acids: CASSLYTDGANEQFF.

The chain combines TRBV12-3 or TRBV12-4 with TRBJ1-5; D gene uncertain. Trimming took off 8 bases at V and 9 bases at J, with 11 bases between the two ends. The CDR3 extends over 11 amino acids. CDR3 amino acids: CASGASAPQHF. DNA for the CDR3: TGTGCCAGCGGTGCAAGTGCGCCCCAGCATTTT.

The chain uses TRBV6-1 and TRBJ2-7; D possibly uses TRBD1 or TRBD2 (5 bases each). This CDR3 is built from 14 residues. CDR1 MNHNS and CDR2 SASEGT come from the germline V gene. Trimming shortened V by 3 bases and J by 4 bases, and 13 bases separated the two germline ends. The CDR3 DNA reads TGTGCCAGCAGTGAGGCGGGTGGGGGATACGAGCAGTACTTC. Translated, it gives CASSEAGGGYEQYF.

This clone has only a few counts. The same CDR3 also results from other DNA sequences found in this sample. The chain joins TRBV9 to TRBJ2-1; 12 nucleotides line up with TRBD2. Germline trimming cut 3 bases from V and 4 bases from J; bases unmatched to any gene: 5. This CDR3 has 16 amino acids. Germline V lookup: CDR1 SGDLS, CDR2 YYNGEE. In DNA, the CDR3 is TGTGCCAGCAGCGGGAAGGGACTAGCGGGTTACAATGAGCAGTTCTTC. This encodes CASSGKGLAGYNEQFF.

This clone came up a few times. This sequence joins TRBV2 and TRBJ1-1; D is uncertain. Germline V gene data show CDR1 as SNHLY and CDR2 as FYNNEI. The CDR3 is made up of 13 amino acids. Trimming took off 6 bases at V and 2 bases at J, with 10 bases between the two ends. The CDR3 loop reads CASSAARNTEAFF. CDR3 nucleotide sequence: TGTGCCAGCAGCGCGGCCCGAAACACTGAAGCTTTCTTT.

J is TRBJ1-3 and V is TRBV5-1; 7 bases match TRBD1. Germline assignment: CDR1 SGHRS and CDR2 YFSETQ. V was pared by 0 bases and J by 3 bases, with 0 bases of the junction left unmatched. The CDR3 extends over 14 amino acids. The CDR3 bases are TGCGCCAGCAGCTTGGGACAGGGTGGAAACACCATATATTTT. It is translated as CASSLGQGGNTIYF.

Here the CDR3 DNA reads TGTGCCAGCAGCTTAGGGCTCGGGGAGCTGTTTTTT. Translating it yields CASSLGLGELFF. The chain recombines TRBV11-2 with TRBJ2-2; D unresolved. This CDR3 is built from 12 residues. The germline V gene has CDR1 SGHAT and CDR2 FQNNGV. Trimming stripped 1 base from V and 7 bases from J, with 4 bases between.